This TCR beta chain was sequenced for a study of blood T cell repertoires in COVID-19. Overall study: The samples span acute and convalescent COVID-19 from the United States, Italy and Spain. From T cells, B-cell-depleted T cells, or PBMCs came the material, which was cDNA or gDNA.

Original handling: Amplification with reference gene primers provided the estimates of nucleated cell counts. Assay used: immunoSEQ multiplex PCR; TCRdb lists only in-frame clones, some missing. V and J calls and clone size follow that table, whereas D and trimming were derived from the DNA. The sample shows about 88,000 clones, roughly 90% of them seen only once. Germline CDR1 MDHEN, CDR2 SYDVKM. V lost 5 bases and J lost 1; bases outside the gene matches: 1. The CDR3 contains 13 residues. The sequence came from a man aged 55-75 years with acute or convalescent COVID-19. Material: peripheral blood. The chain combines TRBV28 with TRBJ2-7, with 8 bases identical to TRBD2. CDR3 nucleotides: TGTGCCAGCAGTCCTAGCGGGTCCTACGAGCAGTACTTC. Translation: CASSPSGSYEQYF.